This record looks at one T cell receptor (beta chain) sequence and its context. Its target is unknown. CDR1 and CDR2 from the germline V gene are SQVTM and ANQGSEA. This CDR3 contains 12 residues. TCRdb itself ran the RT-PCR reads through MiXCR, one entry per CDR3 protein. The table lists more than 200,000 distinct CDR3 sequences, roughly an eighth of them singletons. The data are from a study of response to subunit inactivated influenza vaccine. Study-level points and caveats: The authors put forward the suggestion that each seasonal influenza vaccination may bring in only a limited number of new T cells.

The sample in question was non-naive T cells sorted from PBMCs, obtained less than 15 days before vaccination. This chain links TRBV29-1 with TRBJ2-2; D perhaps matches TRBD1 (5 bases). The TCR sequence derives from a man aged 45-65 years who received an inactivated influenza vaccine. Here the CDR3 reads CRVRRGAGELFF. The CDR3 nucleotides are TGCAGAGTCCGAAGGGGCGCCGGGGAGCTGTTTTTT.